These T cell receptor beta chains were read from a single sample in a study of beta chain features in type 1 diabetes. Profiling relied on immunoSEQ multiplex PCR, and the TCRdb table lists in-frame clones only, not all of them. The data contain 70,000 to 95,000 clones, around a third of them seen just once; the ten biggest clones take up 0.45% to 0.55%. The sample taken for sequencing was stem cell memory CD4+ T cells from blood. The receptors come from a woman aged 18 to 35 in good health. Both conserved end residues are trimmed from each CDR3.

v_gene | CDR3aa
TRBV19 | ASSIQVNTEAF
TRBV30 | AWTSGSNYNEQF
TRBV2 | ASSGRTSGDYEQY
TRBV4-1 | ASSQEFQQETQY
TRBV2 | ASSLGVGQPQH
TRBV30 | AWSALTLNTEAF
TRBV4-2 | ASSQVTGTANYGYT
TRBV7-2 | ASSLGAGGSGANVLT
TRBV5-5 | ASSVSSSHEQY
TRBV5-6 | ASSPTGRSGANVLT
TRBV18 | ASSPGRNEAF
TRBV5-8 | ASRRTGAAYGYT
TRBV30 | AWAVRGAGSTDTQY
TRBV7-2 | ASSLDTGQYNEQF
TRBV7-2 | ASSLARGRGYT
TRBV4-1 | ASSQDPPLGSSNQPQH
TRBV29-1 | SAPGGGDEAF
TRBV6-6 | ASSPPSGGGNEQF
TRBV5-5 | ASSDTSRGETQY
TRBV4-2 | ASSQDLPRNTEAF